This is a list of T cell receptor beta chains from one sample in a study of blood T cell repertoires in COVID-19. The data were produced by immunoSEQ multiplex PCR, yet TCRdb's version contains in-frame clones alone and is incomplete. The table lists 300,000 to 350,000 clones, approximately 90% of them singletons. Sequencing was performed on peripheral blood. All receptors come from a man between 25 and 39 years old with COVID-19, enrolled during active disease. CDR3s include the opening cysteine and the closing phenylalanine or tryptophan. A D gene is named only where the DNA matches it firmly. The size of a clone is reported for some rows only, either as once, few or many, or as a class for expanded clones.

d_call j_call clone_size v_call cdr3_aa cdr3_nt
TRBD1 TRBJ2-5 NA TRBV5-1 CASSLLVTGGGKTQYF TGCGCCAGCAGCTTGCTGGTGACAGGGGGCGGAAAGACCCAGTACTTC
NA TRBJ1-2 NA TRBV9 CASSVGGQEGYTF TGTGCCAGCAGCGTAGGGGGGCAGGAGGGCTACACCTTC
TRBD1 TRBJ1-1 NA TRBV20-1 CSASLYPGQGGTEAFF TGCAGTGCTAGTTTGTACCCGGGACAGGGAGGCACTGAAGCTTTCTTT
TRBD1 TRBJ2-1 NA TRBV9 CASSVAGQGVGEQFF TGTGCCAGCAGCGTAGCGGGACAGGGGGTTGGTGAGCAGTTCTTC
TRBD1 TRBJ1-2 NA TRBV5-6 CASSLGDRESKGYTF TGTGCCAGCAGCTTGGGGGACAGGGAGTCGAAAGGCTACACCTTC
NA TRBJ1-6 NA TRBV10-3 CAITEGNSYNSPLHF TGTGCCATCACGGAGGGAAACTCCTATAATTCACCCCTCCACTTT
NA TRBJ2-7 NA TRBV6-2/TRBV6-3 CASSSTGIGQYF TGTGCCAGCAGCTCCACAGGGATTGGGCAGTACTTC
TRBD1 TRBJ1-5 NA TRBV6-2/TRBV6-3 CASSYPGQGPSNQPQHF TGTGCCAGCAGTTACCCCGGACAGGGACCTAGCAATCAGCCCCAGCATTTT
NA TRBJ2-7 NA TRBV20-1 CSAWTAYEQYF TGCAGTGCTTGGACAGCCTACGAGCAGTACTTC
NA TRBJ2-7 NA TRBV5-6 CASSLAGVDKKFGQYF TGTGCCAGCAGCTTGGCAGGGGTAGATAAAAAATTCGGGCAGTACTTC
NA TRBJ1-2 NA TRBV7-2 CASSPGWAAGYTF TGTGCCAGCAGCCCAGGGTGGGCGGCTGGCTACACCTTC
TRBD1 TRBJ2-7 NA TRBV18 CASSPGQGTTYEQYF TGTGCCAGCTCACCAGGACAGGGGACGACCTACGAGCAGTACTTC
NA TRBJ2-7 once TRBV12-5 CASGLSPGIPYEQYF TGTGCTAGTGGTTTAAGTCCAGGGATCCCCTACGAGCAGTACTTC
NA TRBJ1-4 NA TRBV13 CASSLAGTNEKLFF TGTGCCAGCAGTTTAGCCGGGACTAATGAAAAACTGTTTTTT
TRBD1 TRBJ2-4 NA TRBV19 CASSRDSGGNIQYF TGTGCCAGTAGTAGGGACAGTGGGGGAAACATTCAGTACTTC
TRBD1 TRBJ1-2 few TRBV11-2 CASSSGQGGYGYTF TGTGCCAGCAGCTCCGGACAGGGCGGCTATGGCTACACCTTC
NA TRBJ1-2 NA TRBV11-2 CASSPPGEWGYTF TGTGCCAGCAGCCCCCCCGGGGAATGGGGCTACACCTTC
TRBD1 TRBJ1-2 NA TRBV6-2/TRBV6-3 CASSQGAPYGYTF TGTGCCAGCAGTCAGGGGGCTCCATATGGCTACACCTTC
NA TRBJ2-7 NA TRBV5-1 CASSSTGSGYEQYF TGCGCCAGCAGCTCAACAGGGTCCGGCTACGAGCAGTACTTC
TRBD1 TRBJ2-7 NA TRBV28 CASSPGQGYEQYF TGTGCCAGCAGCCCGGGACAGGGCTACGAGCAGTACTTC
NA TRBJ1-1 NA TRBV5-1 CASSLAGGNSNTEAFF TGCGCCAGCAGCTTGGCCGGGGGGAACTCTAACACTGAAGCTTTCTTT
NA TRBJ2-1 NA TRBV5-1 CASSFGRHEQFF TGCGCCAGCAGCTTTGGGAGACATGAGCAGTTCTTC
TRBD2 TRBJ2-2 NA TRBV3-1/TRBV3-2 CASSQDGTSIAGELFF TGTGCCAGCAGCCAAGATGGGACTAGCATCGCCGGGGAGCTGTTTTTT
TRBD1 TRBJ1-1 few TRBV7-3 CASSIIAGGEAFF TGTGCCAGCAGCATTATAGCAGGGGGTGAAGCTTTCTTT
NA TRBJ1-3 once TRBV5-1 CASSLDSHAFFSGNTIYF TGCGCCAGCAGCTTGGACAGCCACGCATTCTTCTCTGGAAACACCATATATTTT
TRBD1 TRBJ1-5 NA TRBV7-8 CASSRLGTGDGSQPQHF TGTGCCAGCAGCCGGCTCGGGACAGGGGACGGTAGTCAGCCCCAGCATTTT
NA TRBJ1-6 NA TRBV11-2 CASSPPGGRINSPLHF TGTGCCAGCAGCCCCCCGGGAGGCAGGATTAATTCACCCCTCCACTTT
TRBD2 TRBJ2-3 NA TRBV7-2 CASSYPGLAGADTQYF TGTGCCAGCAGCTATCCGGGACTAGCGGGAGCAGATACGCAGTATTTT
TRBD2 TRBJ2-2 NA TRBV28 CACLGSGRAAGELFF TGTGCCTGTTTGGGGAGCGGGAGGGCCGCCGGGGAGCTGTTTTTT
TRBD1 TRBJ2-5 NA TRBV20-1 CSAPDRGTQYF TGCAGTGCCCCGGACAGGGGGACCCAGTACTTC
TRBD1 TRBJ1-5 NA TRBV5-8 CASILHTGAGNQPQHF TGTGCCAGCATCCTTCATACAGGGGCAGGCAATCAGCCCCAGCATTTT
NA TRBJ1-1 NA TRBV19 CASSPLRTVSEAFF TGTGCCAGTAGTCCCCTCAGGACAGTGTCTGAAGCTTTCTTT
TRBD1 TRBJ2-5 NA TRBV6-2/TRBV6-3 CASSPLGTGGAQTQYF TGTGCCAGCAGTCCCCTGGGGACAGGGGGCGCGCAGACCCAGTACTTC
NA TRBJ2-1 NA TRBV24-1 CATSDPGLGSHEQFF TGTGCCACCAGTGACCCGGGACTGGGTAGCCATGAGCAGTTCTTC
NA TRBJ2-3 NA TRBV5-4 CASSLKRGTDTQYF TGTGCCAGCAGCTTGAAACGGGGGACAGATACGCAGTATTTT
TRBD2 TRBJ2-7 once TRBV6-5 CASGRAEQYF TGTGCCAGCGGGAGGGCAGAGCAGTACTTC
TRBD2 TRBJ2-3 NA TRBV5-4 CASSLGASGGTDTQYF TGTGCCAGCAGCTTGGGGGCTAGCGGGGGCACAGATACGCAGTATTTT
TRBD2 TRBJ2-1 NA TRBV11-2 CASSAITSGSNEQFF TGTGCCAGCAGCGCCATAACTAGCGGGAGTAATGAGCAGTTCTTC
TRBD1 TRBJ2-4 NA TRBV11-3 CASSFGQGRAQYF TGTGCCAGCAGCTTCGGACAGGGTAGGGCTCAGTACTTC
TRBD2 TRBJ2-3 NA TRBV5-1 CASSLGSSGATDTQYF TGCGCCAGCAGCTTGGGTTCTAGCGGGGCCACAGATACGCAGTATTTT
TRBD1 TRBJ2-3 NA TRBV4-2 CASSQDTGQGADTQYF TGTGCCAGCAGCCAAGACACGGGACAGGGTGCAGATACGCAGTATTTT
NA TRBJ1-6 NA TRBV5-6 CASSFRPGNSPLHF TGTGCCAGCAGCTTTAGACCGGGAAATTCACCCCTCCACTTT
NA TRBJ1-4 NA TRBV28 CASSPAGEATNEKLFF TGTGCCAGCAGCCCTGCGGGGGAGGCAACTAATGAAAAACTGTTTTTT
NA TRBJ2-3 NA TRBV6-6 CASILGGTDTQYF TGTGCCAGCATCCTAGGAGGCACAGATACGCAGTATTTT
TRBD1 TRBJ2-5 NA TRBV6-5 CASSSDSGQLAQYF TGTGCCAGCAGTAGCGACTCGGGACAGCTGGCCCAGTACTTC
NA TRBJ1-3 NA TRBV9 CASSVERTVNSGNTIYF TGTGCCAGCAGCGTAGAACGGACAGTGAACTCTGGAAACACCATATATTTT
TRBD1 TRBJ1-3 NA TRBV28 CASRHGDRGNTIYF TGTGCCAGCAGGCATGGGGACAGGGGAAACACCATATATTTT
NA TRBJ2-1 NA TRBV6-6 CASSYSGLDEQFF TGTGCCAGCAGTTATAGCGGTCTTGATGAGCAGTTCTTC
TRBD2 TRBJ2-7 NA TRBV28 CASSSGSGYEQYF TGTGCCAGCTCAAGCGGGAGCGGCTACGAGCAGTACTTC
NA TRBJ2-3 few TRBV16 CASSQGFVADTQYF TGTGCCAGCAGCCAAGGTTTCGTAGCGGATACGCAGTATTTT
NA TRBJ1-5 NA TRBV7-9 CASSLALPYSNQPQHF TGTGCCAGCAGCTTAGCACTGCCATATAGCAATCAGCCCCAGCATTTT
NA TRBJ1-1 NA TRBV5-1 CASSPGGSNTEAFF TGCGCCAGCAGCCCGGGAGGGTCGAACACTGAAGCTTTCTTT
TRBD2 TRBJ2-1 NA TRBV6-2/TRBV6-3 CASSYVGGSYEQFF TGTGCCAGCAGTTATGTGGGAGGGAGTTATGAGCAGTTCTTC
NA TRBJ2-1 few TRBV7-9 CASSPVSGSYNEQFF TGTGCCAGCAGCCCTGTTAGCGGATCCTACAATGAGCAGTTCTTC
NA TRBJ2-2 NA TRBV5-6 CASSRRQTLRNTGELFF TGTGCCAGCAGCCGACGACAGACTCTAAGGAACACCGGGGAGCTGTTTTTT
NA TRBJ2-5 NA TRBV5-6 CASSLAGVWETQYF TGTGCCAGCAGCTTGGCGGGGGTTTGGGAGACCCAGTACTTC
NA TRBJ1-1 NA TRBV5-1 CASSLSGAAEAFF TGCGCCAGCAGCTTATCAGGGGCGGCTGAAGCTTTCTTT